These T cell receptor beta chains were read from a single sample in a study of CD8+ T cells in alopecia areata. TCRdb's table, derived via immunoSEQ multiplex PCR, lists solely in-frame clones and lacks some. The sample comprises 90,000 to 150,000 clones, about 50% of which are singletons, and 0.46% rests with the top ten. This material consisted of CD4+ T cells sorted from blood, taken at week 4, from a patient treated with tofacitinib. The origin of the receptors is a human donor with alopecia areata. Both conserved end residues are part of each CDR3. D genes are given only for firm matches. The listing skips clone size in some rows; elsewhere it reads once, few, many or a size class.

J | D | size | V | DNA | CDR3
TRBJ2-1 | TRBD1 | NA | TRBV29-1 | TGCAGCGTTTATGACAGGGGTTCCTACAATGAGCAGTTCTTC | CSVYDRGSYNEQFF
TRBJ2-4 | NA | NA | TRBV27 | TGTGCCAGCAGTGCAGGAACGATAGCCAAAAACATTCAGTACTTC | CASSAGTIAKNIQYF
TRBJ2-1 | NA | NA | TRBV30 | TGTGCCTGGAGTGTAGCCACTCCCAATGAGCAGTTCTTC | CAWSVATPNEQFF
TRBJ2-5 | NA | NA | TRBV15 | TGTGCCACCAGCAGAGATATGGGGGGCGCGGGAGAGACCCAGTACTTC | CATSRDMGGAGETQYF
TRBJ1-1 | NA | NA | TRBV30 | TGTGCCTCTGGAGGGACAACATTT | CASGGTTF
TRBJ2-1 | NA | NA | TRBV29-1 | TGCAGCGTTACCGACAGGGAGGCTTACAATGAGCAGTTCTTC | CSVTDREAYNEQFF
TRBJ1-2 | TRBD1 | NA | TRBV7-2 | TGTGCCAGCAGCTTCAGACAGGGCAGTGGCTATGGCTACACCTTC | CASSFRQGSGYGYTF
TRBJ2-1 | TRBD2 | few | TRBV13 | TGTGCCAGCAGGGATTTAGCGGGGGGCGCCTACAATGAGCAGTTCTTC | CASRDLAGGAYNEQFF
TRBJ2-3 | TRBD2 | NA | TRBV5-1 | TGCGCCAGCAGCTTAAGACTAGCGGGACTCACAGATACGCAGTATTTT | CASSLRLAGLTDTQYF
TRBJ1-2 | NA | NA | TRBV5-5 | TGTGCCAGCAGCGTACACAGGGATACTAACTATGGCTACACCTTC | CASSVHRDTNYGYTF
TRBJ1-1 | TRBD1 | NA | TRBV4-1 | TGCGCCAGCAAACAGACGGATGGCAGGGGGACTGAAGCTTTCTTT | CASKQTDGRGTEAFF
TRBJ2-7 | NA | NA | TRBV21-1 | TGTGCCAGCAGCACCGGGACAGGAGAGCAGTACTTC | CASSTGTGEQYF
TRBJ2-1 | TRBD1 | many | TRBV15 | TGTGCCACCAGCCGGGACAGGGTCGGCTACAATGAGCAGTTCTTC | CATSRDRVGYNEQFF
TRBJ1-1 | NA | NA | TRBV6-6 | TGTGCCAGCAGACAACAGGTGAACACTGAAGCTTTCTTT | CASRQQVNTEAFF
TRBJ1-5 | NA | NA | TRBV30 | TGTGCCTGGAGTGGCCAAGGGGGTCAGCCCCAGCATTTT | CAWSGQGGQPQHF
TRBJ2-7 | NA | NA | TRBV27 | TGTGCCAGCAGTAGAGAATCCGAGCAGTACTTC | CASSRESEQYF
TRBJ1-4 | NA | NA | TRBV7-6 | TGTGCCAGCAGCTTAGAGGGGGGAAGTGGAAAACTGTTTTTT | CASSLEGGSGKLFF
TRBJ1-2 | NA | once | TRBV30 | TGTGCCTGGAGGATTAGAGGAGGGGACTATGGCTACACCTTC | CAWRIRGGDYGYTF
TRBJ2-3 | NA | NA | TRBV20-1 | TGCAGTGCTTTAAGCACAGATACGCAGTATTTT | CSALSTDTQYF
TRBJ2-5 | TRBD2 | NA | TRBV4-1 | TGCGCCAGCAGCCCTCATAGCGGGGGGCAAGAGACCCAGTACTTC | CASSPHSGGQETQYF
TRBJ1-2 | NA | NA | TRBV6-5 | TGTGCCAGCAGTTCCGTCGGGGGTGGCTACACCTTC | CASSSVGGGYTF
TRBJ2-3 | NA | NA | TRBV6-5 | TGTGCCAGCAGGGGAATAGATACGCAGTATTTT | CASRGIDTQYF
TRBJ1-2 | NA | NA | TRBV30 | TGTGCCTACTCCAGGGAATTTCATGGCTACACCTTC | CAYSREFHGYTF
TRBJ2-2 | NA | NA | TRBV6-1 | TGTGCCAGCATTAGTCGGGAGCACACCGGGGAGCTGTTTTTT | CASISREHTGELFF
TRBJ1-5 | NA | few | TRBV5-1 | TGCGCCAGCAGGCCGACGGGGGGCGCGGGTCAGCCCCAGCATTTT | CASRPTGGAGQPQHF
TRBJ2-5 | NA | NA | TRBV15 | TGTGCCACCAGCAGAGATGTTTTAGGGGGAGGGGAGACCCAGTACTTC | CATSRDVLGGGETQYF
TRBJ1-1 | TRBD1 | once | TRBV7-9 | TGTGCCAGCAGCCCTACGGACAGGGTGGCTTTCTTT | CASSPTDRVAFF
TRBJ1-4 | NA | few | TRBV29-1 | TGCAGCGTGACGGACAGCTCTAATGAAAAACTGTTTTTT | CSVTDSSNEKLFF
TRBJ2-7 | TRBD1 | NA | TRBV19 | TGTGCCAGTAGTGCCCGGGACAGCAGCTCCTACGAGCAGTACTTC | CASSARDSSSYEQYF
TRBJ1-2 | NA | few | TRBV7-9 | TGTGCCAGCAGCCCCCTCAGGGGCCACTATGGCTACACCTTC | CASSPLRGHYGYTF
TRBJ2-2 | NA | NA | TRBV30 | TGTGCCTGGACGGAGGGTATATCCACCGGGGAGCTGTTTTTT | CAWTEGISTGELFF
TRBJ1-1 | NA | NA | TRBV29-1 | TGCAGCGTGGAGCGGGGCAGGGGGAACACTGAAGCTTTCTTT | CSVERGRGNTEAFF
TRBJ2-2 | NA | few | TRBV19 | TGTGCCAGGAGCCACAGAAGGCGGGGAACCGGGGAGCTGTTTTTT | CARSHRRRGTGELFF
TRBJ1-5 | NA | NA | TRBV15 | TGTGCCACCAGCAGAGTCAGCGGCAATCAGCCCCAGCATTTT | CATSRVSGNQPQHF
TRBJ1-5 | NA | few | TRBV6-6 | TGTGCCAGCAGGCATCAGCCCCAGCATTTT | CASRHQPQHF
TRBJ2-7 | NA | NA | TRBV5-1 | TGCGCCAGCAGCTTTGGGACCACCCCTAGGACCTACGAGCAGTACTTC | CASSFGTTPRTYEQYF
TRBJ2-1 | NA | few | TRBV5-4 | TGTGCCAGCAGCGGCCTAGCGCTGTCAAGCGATGAGCAGTTCTTC | CASSGLALSSDEQFF
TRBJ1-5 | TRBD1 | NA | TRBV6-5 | TGTGCCAGCAGTTTACAGGGGGCCCCCCCCACTCAGCCCCAGCATTTT | CASSLQGAPPTQPQHF
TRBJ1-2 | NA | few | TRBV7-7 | TGTGCCAGCAGCTTATTTCGACGGAGCTATGGCTACACCTTC | CASSLFRRSYGYTF